The clone carrying this TCR beta chain was seen ten or more times. Its antigen is not known. J gave up 6 bases and V 3 bases, and 5 bases lay outside the gene matches. CDR3 length equals 15 residues. Germline V lookup: CDR1 MNHNS, CDR2 SASEGT. The memory fraction was CD4+CD45RO+CD25- cells. Findings and limits, study-wide: Larger-cohort validation covered only one TCR beta V-J rearrangement. Tumor memory CD4+ T cell TCR gene usage clustered with blood and lymph node memory CD4+ cells and lymph node naive CD4+ cells.

In TCRdb, the 5' RACE reads were re-called with MiXCR into one record per CDR3 protein. The sample has 25,000 to 40,000 distinct CDR3 sequences, around a quarter seen once. This receptor was taken from a female donor with breast cancer. The chain couples TRBV6-1 to TRBJ1-2; 12 bases line up with TRBD1. Material: memory CD4+ T cells sorted from blood. The subset is: memory CD4+ T cells, CD4+CD45RO+CD25-. As DNA, the CDR3 is TGTGCCAGCAGTGAGGACGGGACAGGGGGCCATGGCTACACCTTC. Its translation: CASSEDGTGGHGYTF.